This T cell receptor (beta chain) was recovered during a study of blood T cell repertoires in COVID-19. Study summary: The United States, Italy and Spain provided the acute and convalescent COVID-19 samples.

Trimming removed 2 bases at V and 7 bases at J, with 8 bases between. This CDR3 is 12 amino acids long. Germline CDR1 and CDR2: MNHNY and SVGAGI (reference sequence). Data came from immunoSEQ multiplex PCR; TCRdb stores just in-frame clones and leaves some out. The profile shows 120,000 to 150,000 clones, approximately 90% of them singletons. The clonotype originates from a human donor in a cohort sampled during active COVID-19. This chain connects TRBV6-6 to TRBJ1-2; D is uncertain. Sequencing was performed on peripheral blood. CDR3 amino acids: CASSYQNSGYTF. In DNA, the CDR3 is TGTGCCAGCAGTTACCAAAACAGTGGCTACACCTTC.